This TCR beta chain was captured in a study of blood T cell repertoires in COVID-19. From germline, CDR1 is LGHDT and CDR2 YNNKEL (reference sequence). CDR3 length: 14 amino acids. Trimming took off 2 bases at V and 3 bases at J, with 10 bases between the two ends. Sequenced by immunoSEQ multiplex PCR; TCRdb stores in-frame clones only, minus some. Among 140,000 to 150,000 clones listed, about 87% were seen once. Remarks on this clone: Different DNA sequences within this sample yield the same CDR3.

The source of this sequence is a woman between 50 and 59 years old with active or convalescent COVID-19. This chain connects TRBV3-1 (or the pseudogene TRBV3-2) to TRBJ1-1, with a possible D match to TRBD1 (5 bases). Sequencing was performed on peripheral blood. CDR3 protein: CASSQRGGDTEAFF. DNA for the CDR3: TGTGCCAGCAGCCAACGGGGGGGGGACACTGAAGCTTTCTTT.